The T cell receptor beta chain under discussion was sequenced for a study of response to subunit inactivated influenza vaccine. TCRdb re-called the RT-PCR reads with MiXCR, one entry per CDR3 protein. The sample contains approximately 500,000 distinct CDR3 sequences, approximately 22% of which appear only once. The sample was also linked to a second study, of T cells expressing NK-cell markers. That report adds: Scientists made TCR beta cDNA using 5'RACE template switching with UMIs.

This TCR came from a man over 45 who received an inactivated influenza vaccine. The sequencing used CD4+ T cells sorted from PBMCs, collected about 11 days after vaccination.

The chain's CDR3 is CSARRLTGTGELFF. The CDR3 DNA follows: TGCAGTGCTAGGAGACTAACGGGCACCGGGGAGCTGTTTTTT. This chain connects TRBV20-1 to TRBJ2-2; D is possibly TRBD2 (5 bases). The V gene's germline CDR1 is DFQATT and CDR2 SNEGSKA (reference sequence). This CDR3 has 14 amino acids. V was pared by 3 bases and J by 4 bases, with 12 bases between.